Given below is one TCR beta chain in context. Its target is unknown. Measured with immunoSEQ multiplex PCR; TCRdb has only the in-frame clones, and not every one. The profile covers about 90,000 clones, with approximately 90% appearing a single time and approximately 5% taken by the ten largest. This sample is drawn from a study of T cell responses to AZD1222 COVID-19 vaccine. The germline V gene encodes CDR1 SGHRS and CDR2 YFSETQ. V lost 3 bases to trimming and J lost 1 base, with 14 bases between them. This CDR3 is 17 amino acids long. Regarding the study as a whole: In the spike-specific TCR repertoire, nearly half reportedly target unmutated variant regions. Spike-specific TCR breadth and depth were elevated following two AZD1222 doses. At baseline, just a handful of AZD1222 recipients tested seropositive.

The source is an adult who received the AZD1222 COVID-19 vaccine. Source: peripheral blood, taken 28 days after the second AZD1222 dose. The chain links TRBV5-1 to TRBJ2-6, with a possible D match to TRBD1 (5 bases). The CDR3 sequence: CASSSTALLSGANVLTF. In nucleotides, the CDR3 is TGCGCCAGCAGCTCGACAGCTCTCCTATCTGGGGCCAACGTCCTGACTTTC.